Listed below are T cell receptor beta chains from one sample, sequenced in a study of cytomegalovirus exposure and HLA in healthy donors. Sequencing was performed with immunoSEQ multiplex PCR; in TCRdb, only in-frame clones are kept and a portion is missing. The profile shows some 350,000 clones, 87% of them singletons. Sequenced input: PBMCs. The origin of the receptors is a woman in her 30s in good health and CMV-seropositive. CDR3s include the opening cysteine and the closing phenylalanine or tryptophan. D genes are given only for firm matches. Size tells how often a clone was seen (once, few, many) or the class of an expanded clone, and some rows leave it out.

abundance: .; len: 17; v_gene: TRBV19; d_gene: .; j_gene: TRBJ2-3; CDR3nt: TGTGCCAGTAGGGACCACCACCTAGTGGGGACCACAGATACGCAGTATTTT; CDR3aa: CASRDHHLVGTTDTQYF
abundance: few; len: 13; v_gene: TRBV27; d_gene: .; j_gene: TRBJ1-5; CDR3nt: TGTGCCAGCAGTTTCCGGACGAACCAGCCCCAGCATTTT; CDR3aa: CASSFRTNQPQHF
abundance: .; len: 14; v_gene: TRBV28; d_gene: TRBD2; j_gene: TRBJ2-1; CDR3nt: TGTGCCAGCAGAGGACTAGCGGGTTACAATGAGCAGTTCTTC; CDR3aa: CASRGLAGYNEQFF
abundance: .; len: 13; v_gene: TRBV27; d_gene: .; j_gene: TRBJ2-7; CDR3nt: TGTGCCAGCAAGGGGTATGGTGTGTACGAGCAGTACTTC; CDR3aa: CASKGYGVYEQYF
abundance: .; len: 14; v_gene: TRBV4-2; d_gene: .; j_gene: TRBJ2-7; CDR3nt: TGTGCCAGCTCCCCCGGGGTGGGCTACTACGAGCAGTACTTC; CDR3aa: CASSPGVGYYEQYF
abundance: .; len: 15; v_gene: TRBV5-4; d_gene: .; j_gene: TRBJ2-7; CDR3nt: TGTGCCAGCAAGGGTGAGAGGGGTCCTTCCTACGAGCAGTACTTC; CDR3aa: CASKGERGPSYEQYF
abundance: few; len: 11; v_gene: TRBV27; d_gene: .; j_gene: TRBJ2-1; CDR3nt: TGTGCCAGCAGTTTCCGCGGTGAGCAGTTCTTC; CDR3aa: CASSFRGEQFF
abundance: .; len: 12; v_gene: TRBV29-1; d_gene: TRBD2; j_gene: TRBJ2-3; CDR3nt: TGCAGCGTAGGACTAGCGACAGATACGCAGTATTTT; CDR3aa: CSVGLATDTQYF
abundance: .; len: 15; v_gene: TRBV5-1; d_gene: .; j_gene: TRBJ1-5; CDR3nt: TGCGCCAGCAGCTTAGACCAGGGGAGCAATCAGCCCCAGCATTTT; CDR3aa: CASSLDQGSNQPQHF
abundance: .; len: 17; v_gene: TRBV9; d_gene: TRBD2; j_gene: TRBJ2-2; CDR3nt: TGTGCCAGCAGCGTAGTTAGCGGGAGGGCCAGCACCGGGGAGCTGTTTTTT; CDR3aa: CASSVVSGRASTGELFF
abundance: once; len: 15; v_gene: TRBV9; d_gene: .; j_gene: TRBJ1-1; CDR3nt: TGTGCCAGCGCGGCGGCCCCTGGGATGAACACTGAAGCTTTCTTT; CDR3aa: CASAAAPGMNTEAFF
abundance: .; len: 15; v_gene: TRBV5-1; d_gene: TRBD1; j_gene: TRBJ2-1; CDR3nt: TGCGCCAGCAGCTTGCTTGGACAGGGCCACAATGAGCAGTTCTTC; CDR3aa: CASSLLGQGHNEQFF
abundance: .; len: 17; v_gene: TRBV13; d_gene: TRBD2; j_gene: TRBJ2-5; CDR3nt: TGTGCCAGCAGCTTAGGGCGCGGGACTAGCGGGGGAGAGACCCAGTACTTC; CDR3aa: CASSLGRGTSGGETQYF
abundance: .; len: 15; v_gene: TRBV4-2; d_gene: TRBD1; j_gene: TRBJ1-1; CDR3nt: TGTGCCAGCAGCCAAGGGACAGGGGGTTACACTGAAGCTTTCTTT; CDR3aa: CASSQGTGGYTEAFF
abundance: .; len: 17; v_gene: TRBV4-3; d_gene: .; j_gene: TRBJ2-2; CDR3nt: TGCGCCAGCAGCCAAGTAGGTAGAGAGGGGAACACCGGGGAGCTGTTTTTT; CDR3aa: CASSQVGREGNTGELFF
abundance: .; len: 15; v_gene: TRBV14; d_gene: .; j_gene: TRBJ1-4; CDR3nt: TGTGCCAGCAGCCAAGTACGGGGATTACATGAAAAACTGTTTTTT; CDR3aa: CASSQVRGLHEKLFF
abundance: .; len: 14; v_gene: TRBV6-1; d_gene: TRBD2; j_gene: TRBJ2-1; CDR3nt: TGTGCCAGCAGCGTTTCCAGCGGGATAGGTGAGCAGTTCTTC; CDR3aa: CASSVSSGIGEQFF
abundance: .; len: 15; v_gene: TRBV2; d_gene: TRBD1; j_gene: TRBJ2-7; CDR3nt: TGTGCCACCACGCAGATGGACAGGAACTCCTACGAGCAGTACTTC; CDR3aa: CATTQMDRNSYEQYF
abundance: .; len: 17; v_gene: TRBV27; d_gene: TRBD2; j_gene: TRBJ2-1; CDR3nt: TGTGCCAGCAGCCCAACTAGCGGGACCAATCCCGTGAATGAGCAGTTCTTC; CDR3aa: CASSPTSGTNPVNEQFF
abundance: .; len: 14; v_gene: TRBV6-1; d_gene: .; j_gene: TRBJ2-4; CDR3nt: TGTGCCAGCAGTGAACAACTAGCCAAAAACATTCAGTACTTC; CDR3aa: CASSEQLAKNIQYF
abundance: few; len: 12; v_gene: TRBV5-1; d_gene: .; j_gene: TRBJ2-3; CDR3nt: TGCGCCAGCAGCTTGACCACAGATACGCAGTATTTT; CDR3aa: CASSLTTDTQYF
abundance: .; len: 13; v_gene: TRBV4-3; d_gene: .; j_gene: TRBJ2-7; CDR3nt: TGCGCCAGCAGCCAAGATTCGGACTACGAGCAGTACTTC; CDR3aa: CASSQDSDYEQYF
abundance: .; len: 14; v_gene: TRBV5-3; d_gene: .; j_gene: TRBJ2-7; CDR3nt: TGTGCCAGAAGCCAGCAAAGGGCGGGCTACGAGCAGTACTTC; CDR3aa: CARSQQRAGYEQYF
abundance: .; len: 13; v_gene: TRBV6-5; d_gene: .; j_gene: TRBJ2-7; CDR3nt: TGTGCCAGCAGTTACGAGGGCCCAGACGAGCAGTACTTC; CDR3aa: CASSYEGPDEQYF
abundance: .; len: 15; v_gene: TRBV6-5; d_gene: TRBD1; j_gene: TRBJ1-2; CDR3nt: TGTGCCAGCAGTACATTACAGGGGCTGGGCTATGGCTACACCTTC; CDR3aa: CASSTLQGLGYGYTF
abundance: .; len: 13; v_gene: TRBV29-1; d_gene: .; j_gene: TRBJ1-5; CDR3nt: TGCAGCGTTAGGGTTGAAGGCAATCAGCCCCAGCATTTT; CDR3aa: CSVRVEGNQPQHF
abundance: .; len: 14; v_gene: TRBV27; d_gene: .; j_gene: TRBJ1-4; CDR3nt: TGTGCCAGCAGTTCATTCGCCGGGACAGAAAAACTGTTTTTT; CDR3aa: CASSSFAGTEKLFF
abundance: .; len: 15; v_gene: TRBV27; d_gene: .; j_gene: TRBJ1-5; CDR3nt: TGTGCCAGCAGTTATAGTAGGGCAAGCAATCAGCCCCAGCATTTT; CDR3aa: CASSYSRASNQPQHF
abundance: .; len: 14; v_gene: TRBV11-3; d_gene: .; j_gene: TRBJ2-4; CDR3nt: TGTGCCAGCAGTACCGGGGGAGAAAGAAACATTCAGTACTTC; CDR3aa: CASSTGGERNIQYF
abundance: .; len: 15; v_gene: TRBV7-6; d_gene: .; j_gene: TRBJ2-2; CDR3nt: TGTGCCAGCAGCTTAGGGCGGGGAAACACCGGGGAGCTGTTTTTT; CDR3aa: CASSLGRGNTGELFF
abundance: .; len: 15; v_gene: TRBV18; d_gene: .; j_gene: TRBJ1-2; CDR3nt: TGTGCCAGCTCCCCACCGGGGACGGAGTCGTATGGCTACACCTTC; CDR3aa: CASSPPGTESYGYTF
abundance: .; len: 16; v_gene: TRBV18; d_gene: .; j_gene: TRBJ1-5; CDR3nt: TGTGCCAGCTCACCGCGGACCTTATGGAGCAATCAGCCCCAGCATTTT; CDR3aa: CASSPRTLWSNQPQHF
abundance: .; len: 15; v_gene: TRBV9; d_gene: TRBD2; j_gene: TRBJ2-5; CDR3nt: TGTGCCAGCAGCGTAAGCGGGGGGGCCCAAGAGACCCAGTACTTC; CDR3aa: CASSVSGGAQETQYF
abundance: .; len: 14; v_gene: TRBV5-1; d_gene: .; j_gene: TRBJ1-4; CDR3nt: TGCGCCAGCAGCGTGGACCGGGGGCGTGAAAAACTGTTTTTT; CDR3aa: CASSVDRGREKLFF
abundance: .; len: 15; v_gene: TRBV5-6; d_gene: TRBD1; j_gene: TRBJ2-7; CDR3nt: TGTGCCAGCAGCTTCACCGGGACAGGGGCCTACGAGCAGTACTTC; CDR3aa: CASSFTGTGAYEQYF
abundance: .; len: 11; v_gene: TRBV30; d_gene: .; j_gene: TRBJ2-1; CDR3nt: TGTGCCTGGAGTGTTACCTATGAGCAGTTCTTC; CDR3aa: CAWSVTYEQFF
abundance: .; len: 13; v_gene: TRBV7-8; d_gene: .; j_gene: TRBJ2-1; CDR3nt: TGTGCCAGCACGGGAGTAGGATACAATGAGCAGTTCTTC; CDR3aa: CASTGVGYNEQFF